Listed below are T cell receptor beta chains from one sample, sequenced in a study of blood T cell repertoires in COVID-19. Clones were sequenced by immunoSEQ multiplex PCR, and TCRdb holds only the in-frame ones, with some missing. The sample includes approximately 96,000 clones, about 88% of them seen just once. The specimen sequenced was peripheral blood. These receptors all stem from an elderly woman with acute or convalescent COVID-19. The CDR3 runs from the conserved cysteine through the conserved F or W. The D gene is left open where the match is weak. Some rows mark clone size as missing; the rest say once, few, many or name a class of expanded clone.

J gene: TRBJ2-1
D gene: -
clone size: -
V gene: TRBV6-5
CDR3 DNA: TGTGCCAGCAGTTACCTCAGGTCTGGTGAGCAGTTCTTC
CDR3 protein: CASSYLRSGEQFF

J gene: TRBJ2-7
D gene: -
clone size: -
V gene: TRBV6-2/TRBV6-3
CDR3 DNA: TGTGCCAGCAGTTTCATTTCCTACGAGCAGTACTTC
CDR3 protein: CASSFISYEQYF

J gene: TRBJ1-2
D gene: -
clone size: -
V gene: TRBV9
CDR3 DNA: TGTGCCAGCAGCGTAGAACAGGGTGGCTATGGCTACACCTTC
CDR3 protein: CASSVEQGGYGYTF

J gene: TRBJ2-6
D gene: TRBD1
clone size: -
V gene: TRBV2
CDR3 DNA: TGTGCCAGTATGACGACAGGGGGCTCTGGGGCCAACGTCCTGACTTTC
CDR3 protein: CASMTTGGSGANVLTF

J gene: TRBJ1-6
D gene: -
clone size: -
V gene: TRBV19
CDR3 DNA: TGTGCCAGTAGTATACTCTCGCCTTTGGGAGGGTCGACTTCACCCCTCCACTTT
CDR3 protein: CASSILSPLGGSTSPLHF

J gene: TRBJ2-7
D gene: -
clone size: -
V gene: TRBV7-2
CDR3 DNA: TGTGCCAGCAGCTTTGACCTCGGGACTTACTACGAGCAGTACTTC
CDR3 protein: CASSFDLGTYYEQYF

J gene: TRBJ1-3
D gene: -
clone size: few
V gene: TRBV30
CDR3 DNA: TGTGCCTGGAGTGTACCGGGGGTTTCAGGGCCTGGAAACACCATATATTTT
CDR3 protein: CAWSVPGVSGPGNTIYF

J gene: TRBJ2-7
D gene: TRBD1
clone size: -
V gene: TRBV10-3
CDR3 DNA: TGTGCCATCAGACCCGGGACAGGGGGCCCCCAATGGTACTTC
CDR3 protein: CAIRPGTGGPQWYF

J gene: TRBJ2-2
D gene: -
clone size: -
V gene: TRBV6-5
CDR3 DNA: TGTGCCAGCAGTCACGGAGCGGAGGTCACCGGGGAGCTGTTTTTT
CDR3 protein: CASSHGAEVTGELFF

J gene: TRBJ1-5
D gene: -
clone size: -
V gene: TRBV6-5
CDR3 DNA: TGTGCCAGCAGTCTGGGAGTGACCGGCAATCAGCCCCAGCATTTT
CDR3 protein: CASSLGVTGNQPQHF

J gene: TRBJ2-1
D gene: TRBD2
clone size: -
V gene: TRBV15
CDR3 DNA: TGTGCCACCAGCAGAGCGGGGGGATACAATGAGCAGTTCTTC
CDR3 protein: CATSRAGGYNEQFF

J gene: TRBJ1-1
D gene: -
clone size: -
V gene: TRBV6-2/TRBV6-3
CDR3 DNA: TGTGCCAGCAGTTATATAGGGACTAAAGCTTTCTTT
CDR3 protein: CASSYIGTKAFF

J gene: TRBJ1-5
D gene: TRBD1
clone size: -
V gene: TRBV30
CDR3 DNA: TGTGCCTGGAGTCCAGGGGGAATCAATCAGCCCCAGCATTTT
CDR3 protein: CAWSPGGINQPQHF

J gene: TRBJ2-2
D gene: TRBD2
clone size: -
V gene: TRBV28
CDR3 DNA: TGTGCCAGCAGTTTAAGGTGGGGGAGGGAGAACACCGGGGAGCTGTTTTTT
CDR3 protein: CASSLRWGRENTGELFF

J gene: TRBJ1-2
D gene: -
clone size: -
V gene: TRBV7-2
CDR3 DNA: TGTGCCAGCAGCTTAGCCTGGGGGCCGGATGGCTACACCTTC
CDR3 protein: CASSLAWGPDGYTF

J gene: TRBJ2-1
D gene: TRBD2
clone size: -
V gene: TRBV30
CDR3 DNA: TGTGCCTGGAGTGTTAGCGGGATCTACAATGAGCAGTTCTTC
CDR3 protein: CAWSVSGIYNEQFF

J gene: TRBJ2-1
D gene: -
clone size: -
V gene: TRBV19
CDR3 DNA: TGTGCCAGTAGTAAGACGGAGAGCTCCTACAATGAGCAGTTCTTC
CDR3 protein: CASSKTESSYNEQFF

J gene: TRBJ1-6
D gene: -
clone size: -
V gene: TRBV9
CDR3 DNA: TGTGCCAGCAGCGGGGGACATGACACCTATAATTCACCCCTCCACTTT
CDR3 protein: CASSGGHDTYNSPLHF

J gene: TRBJ2-5
D gene: -
clone size: once
V gene: TRBV2
CDR3 DNA: TGTGCCAGCAGGGACCCTCGAGGGGGTCAAGAGACCCAGTACTTC
CDR3 protein: CASRDPRGGQETQYF

J gene: TRBJ2-2
D gene: -
clone size: -
V gene: TRBV28
CDR3 DNA: TGTGCCAGCAGGTCCAATCCGAACACCGGGGAGCTGTTTTTT
CDR3 protein: CASRSNPNTGELFF

J gene: TRBJ1-3
D gene: TRBD1
clone size: -
V gene: TRBV28
CDR3 DNA: TGTGCCAGCAACCGGGCGGGACAGGGGGGAAACACCATATATTTT
CDR3 protein: CASNRAGQGGNTIYF

J gene: TRBJ2-2
D gene: TRBD2
clone size: few
V gene: TRBV30
CDR3 DNA: TGTGCCTGGTCGATGACTAGCGGGAGAGGCACCGGGGAGCTGTTTTTT
CDR3 protein: CAWSMTSGRGTGELFF